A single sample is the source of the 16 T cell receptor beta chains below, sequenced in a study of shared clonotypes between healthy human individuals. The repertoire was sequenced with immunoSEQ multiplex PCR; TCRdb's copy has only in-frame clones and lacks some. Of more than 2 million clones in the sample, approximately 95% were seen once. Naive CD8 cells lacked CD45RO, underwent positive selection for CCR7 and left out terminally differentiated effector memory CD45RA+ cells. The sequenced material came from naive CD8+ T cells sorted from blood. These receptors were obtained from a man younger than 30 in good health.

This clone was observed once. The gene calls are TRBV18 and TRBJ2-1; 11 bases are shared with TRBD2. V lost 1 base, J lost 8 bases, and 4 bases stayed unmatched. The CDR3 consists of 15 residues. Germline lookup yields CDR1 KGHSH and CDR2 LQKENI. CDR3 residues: CASSPLTSGTYEQFF. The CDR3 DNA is TGTGCCAGCTCACCACTGACTAGCGGGACTTATGAGCAGTTCTTC.

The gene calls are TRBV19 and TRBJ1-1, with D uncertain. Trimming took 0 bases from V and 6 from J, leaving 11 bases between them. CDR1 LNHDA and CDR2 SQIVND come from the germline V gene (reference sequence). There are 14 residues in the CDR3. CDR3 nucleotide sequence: TGTGCCAGTAGTATAGATTTAGAGGGCTCTGAAGCTTTCTTT. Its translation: CASSIDLEGSEAFF.

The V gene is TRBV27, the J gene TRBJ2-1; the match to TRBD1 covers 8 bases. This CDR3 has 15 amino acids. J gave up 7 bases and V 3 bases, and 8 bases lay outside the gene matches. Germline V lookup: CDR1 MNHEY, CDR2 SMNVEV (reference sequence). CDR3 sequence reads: CASSLTTGTGNEQFF. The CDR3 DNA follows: TGTGCCAGCAGTTTGACCACCGGGACAGGTAATGAGCAGTTCTTC.

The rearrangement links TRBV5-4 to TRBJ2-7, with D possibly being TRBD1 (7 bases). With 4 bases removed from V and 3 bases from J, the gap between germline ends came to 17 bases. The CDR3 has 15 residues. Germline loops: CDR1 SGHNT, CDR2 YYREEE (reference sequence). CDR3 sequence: CASSLQGGPIYEQYF. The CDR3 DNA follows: TGTGCCAGCAGCCTCCAGGGGGGTCCCATCTACGAGCAGTACTTC.

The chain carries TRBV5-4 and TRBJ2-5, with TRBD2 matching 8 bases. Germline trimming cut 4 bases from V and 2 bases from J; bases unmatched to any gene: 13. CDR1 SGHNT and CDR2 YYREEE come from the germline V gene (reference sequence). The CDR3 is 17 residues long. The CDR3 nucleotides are TGTGCCAGCAGCCCGAGGGAAGTACTAGCGGCACAAGAGACCCAGTACTTC. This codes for CASSPREVLAAQETQYF.

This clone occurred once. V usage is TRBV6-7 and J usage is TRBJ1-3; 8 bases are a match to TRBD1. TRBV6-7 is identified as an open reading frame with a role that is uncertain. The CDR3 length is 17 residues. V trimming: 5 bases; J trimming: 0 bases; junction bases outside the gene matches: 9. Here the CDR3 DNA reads TGTGCCAGCAGTCACACCAGGGGGCCAATCTCTGGAAACACCATATATTTT. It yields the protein CASSHTRGPISGNTIYF.

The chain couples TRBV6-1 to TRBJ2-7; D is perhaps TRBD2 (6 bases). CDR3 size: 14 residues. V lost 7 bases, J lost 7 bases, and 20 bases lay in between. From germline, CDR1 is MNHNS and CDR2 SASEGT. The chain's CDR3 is CASKEPGLPGEQYF. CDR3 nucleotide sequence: TGTGCCAGCAAAGAACCGGGACTGCCGGGAGAGCAGTACTTC.

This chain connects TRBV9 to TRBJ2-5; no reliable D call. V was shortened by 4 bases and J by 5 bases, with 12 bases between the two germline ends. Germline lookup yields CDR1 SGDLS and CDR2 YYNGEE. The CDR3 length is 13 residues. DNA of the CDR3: TGTGCCAGCAGCCCACAAGTACAGGAGACCCAGTACTTC. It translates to CASSPQVQETQYF.

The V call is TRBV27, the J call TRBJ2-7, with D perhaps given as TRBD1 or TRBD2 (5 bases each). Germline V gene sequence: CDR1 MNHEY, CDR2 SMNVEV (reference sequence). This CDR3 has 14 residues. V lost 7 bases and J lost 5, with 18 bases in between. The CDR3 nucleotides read TGTGCCAGCAAAGAGCAGGGCCTGGGGGACGAGCAGTACTTC. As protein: CASKEQGLGDEQYF.

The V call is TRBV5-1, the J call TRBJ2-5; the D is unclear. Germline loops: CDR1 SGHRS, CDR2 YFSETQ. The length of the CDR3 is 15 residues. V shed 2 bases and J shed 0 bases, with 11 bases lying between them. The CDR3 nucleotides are TGCGCCAGCAGCTTTTTTGGCGACAACCAAGAGACCCAGTACTTC. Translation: CASSFFGDNQETQYF.

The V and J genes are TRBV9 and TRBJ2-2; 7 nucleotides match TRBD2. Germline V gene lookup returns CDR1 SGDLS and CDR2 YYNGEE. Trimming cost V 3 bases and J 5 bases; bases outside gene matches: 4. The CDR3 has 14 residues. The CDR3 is CASSGGSGTGELFF. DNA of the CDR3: TGTGCCAGCAGCGGCGGGAGCGGTACCGGGGAGCTGTTTTTT.

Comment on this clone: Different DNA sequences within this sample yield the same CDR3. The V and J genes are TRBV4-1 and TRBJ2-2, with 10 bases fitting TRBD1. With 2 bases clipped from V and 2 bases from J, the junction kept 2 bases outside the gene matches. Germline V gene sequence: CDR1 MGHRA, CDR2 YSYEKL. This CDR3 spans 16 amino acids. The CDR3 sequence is CASSQWTGGNTGELFF. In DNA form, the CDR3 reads TGCGCCAGCAGCCAATGGACAGGGGGAAACACCGGGGAGCTGTTTTTT.

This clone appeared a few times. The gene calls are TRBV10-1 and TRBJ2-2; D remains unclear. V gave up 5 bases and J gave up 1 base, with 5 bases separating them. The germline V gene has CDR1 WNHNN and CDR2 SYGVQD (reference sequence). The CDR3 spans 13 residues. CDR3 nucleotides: TGCGCCAGCAGTTGGGGGAACACCGGGGAGCTGTTTTTT. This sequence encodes CASSWGNTGELFF.

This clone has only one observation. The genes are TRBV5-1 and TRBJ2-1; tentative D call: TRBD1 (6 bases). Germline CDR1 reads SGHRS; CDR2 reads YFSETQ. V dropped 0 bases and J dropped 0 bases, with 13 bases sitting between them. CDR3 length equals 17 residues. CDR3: CASSLGLRGSSYNEQFF. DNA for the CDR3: TGCGCCAGCAGCTTGGGATTGAGGGGGAGCTCCTACAATGAGCAGTTCTTC. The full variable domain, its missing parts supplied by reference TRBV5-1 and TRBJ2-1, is KAGVTQTPRYLIKTRGQQVTLSCSPISGHRSVSWYQQTPGQGLQFLFEYFSETQRNKGNFPGRFSGRQFSNSRSEMNVSTLELGDSALYLCASSLGLRGSSYNEQFFGPGTRLTVL.

Here the CDR3 reads CASSRFSGGTGELFF. The CDR3 nucleotides are TGTGCCAGCAGCCGGTTTAGCGGGGGAACCGGGGAGCTGTTTTTT. The V and J genes are TRBV7-8 and TRBJ2-2, with 9 bases matching TRBD2. The length of the CDR3 is 15 residues. Germline V gene sequence: CDR1 SGHVS, CDR2 FQNEAQ. V was clipped by 5 bases and J by 5 bases; unmatched bases: 6.

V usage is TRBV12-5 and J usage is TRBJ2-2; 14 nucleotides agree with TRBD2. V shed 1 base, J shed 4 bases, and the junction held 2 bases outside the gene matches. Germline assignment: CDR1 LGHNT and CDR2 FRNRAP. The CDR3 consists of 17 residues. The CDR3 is CASGLGGLAGATGELFF. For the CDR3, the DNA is TGTGCTAGTGGTTTGGGGGGACTAGCGGGAGCCACCGGGGAGCTGTTTTTT.